This is a list of T cell receptor beta chains from one sample in a study of Siglec-9 on CD8 T cells in melanoma. Method: immunoSEQ multiplex PCR; TCRdb's copy keeps in-frame clones and lacks some. The table lists about 30,000 clones, 80% of them singletons. Sequences were obtained from Siglec-9- CD8+ T cells sorted from blood. These receptors came from a human donor in good health. CDR3s include the opening cysteine and the closing phenylalanine or tryptophan. A D gene is named only where the DNA matches it firmly. A clone size is listed for some rows: how often the clone was seen (once, few, many), or a class if it is expanded.

v_call: TRBV6-1
clone_size: .
j_call: TRBJ1-5
d_call: .
cdr3_nt: TGTGCCAGCAGTGAACGGACGGGGGGGCAGGGTAACGGAGGAGTGAGTCAGCCCCAGCATTTT
cdr3_aa: CASSERTGGQGNGGVSQPQHF

v_call: TRBV30
clone_size: few
j_call: TRBJ2-1
d_call: .
cdr3_nt: TGTGCCTGGAGTCACGACAGTATCTCCTACAATGAGCAGTTCTTC
cdr3_aa: CAWSHDSISYNEQFF

v_call: TRBV6-5
clone_size: .
j_call: TRBJ2-1
d_call: .
cdr3_nt: TGTGCCAGCAGTTACGCCCAGTTGAGTGTCTACAATGAGCAGTTCTTC
cdr3_aa: CASSYAQLSVYNEQFF

v_call: TRBV28
clone_size: .
j_call: TRBJ1-4
d_call: TRBD1
cdr3_nt: TGTGCCAGCAGTTTAGAGGGGGCTCTAACTAATGAAAAACTGTTTTTT
cdr3_aa: CASSLEGALTNEKLFF

v_call: TRBV7-8
clone_size: .
j_call: TRBJ2-3
d_call: .
cdr3_nt: TGTGCCAGCAGCCGCGTACCAACCACCGTAGCAGCAGATACGCAGTATTTT
cdr3_aa: CASSRVPTTVAADTQYF

v_call: TRBV27
clone_size: .
j_call: TRBJ2-3
d_call: .
cdr3_nt: TGTGCCAGCATAAGGGGAGATACGCAGTATTTT
cdr3_aa: CASIRGDTQYF

v_call: TRBV7-8
clone_size: .
j_call: TRBJ1-1
d_call: .
cdr3_nt: TGTGCCAGCAGCTTAGGGGAGGGGATGGTGAGCACTGAAGCTTTCTTT
cdr3_aa: CASSLGEGMVSTEAFF

v_call: TRBV7-8
clone_size: few
j_call: TRBJ1-1
d_call: .
cdr3_nt: TGTGCCAGCAGCTCCCGGGCCGCTGGAGCTTTCTTT
cdr3_aa: CASSSRAAGAFF

v_call: TRBV30
clone_size: .
j_call: TRBJ2-7
d_call: .
cdr3_nt: TGTGCCTGCTGGGCCCTGGGGGAGCAGTACTTC
cdr3_aa: CACWALGEQYF

v_call: TRBV7-9
clone_size: .
j_call: TRBJ2-6
d_call: TRBD1
cdr3_nt: TGTGCCAGCAGCTCCTCTCGGACAGGGCCGGCGAATGGGGCCAACGTCCTGACTTTC
cdr3_aa: CASSSSRTGPANGANVLTF

v_call: TRBV19
clone_size: few
j_call: TRBJ1-1
d_call: TRBD1
cdr3_nt: TGTGCCAGTAGTATGCAACAGGGGGCGCGGAATGAAGCTTTCTTT
cdr3_aa: CASSMQQGARNEAFF

v_call: TRBV29-1
clone_size: .
j_call: TRBJ2-1
d_call: TRBD2
cdr3_nt: TGCAGCGTTGAATGGCCCCGCGGGACTAGCGGCAATGAGCAGTTCTTC
cdr3_aa: CSVEWPRGTSGNEQFF

v_call: TRBV29-1
clone_size: .
j_call: TRBJ2-1
d_call: TRBD2
cdr3_nt: TGCAGCGTTGAGACTAGCGGGAGGTACAATGAGCAGTTCTTC
cdr3_aa: CSVETSGRYNEQFF

v_call: TRBV29-1
clone_size: .
j_call: TRBJ2-1
d_call: TRBD2
cdr3_nt: TGCAGCGTTGTCTCAGCGGGAGGCAATGAGCAGTTCTTC
cdr3_aa: CSVVSAGGNEQFF

v_call: TRBV5-4
clone_size: few
j_call: TRBJ1-1
d_call: TRBD1
cdr3_nt: TGTGCCAGCAGCTCCACAGGGGGCACTGAAGCTTTCTTT
cdr3_aa: CASSSTGGTEAFF

v_call: TRBV7-9
clone_size: .
j_call: TRBJ1-4
d_call: .
cdr3_nt: TGTGCCAGCAGCCCCACCGGCCCCAATGAAAAACTGTTTTTT
cdr3_aa: CASSPTGPNEKLFF

v_call: TRBV5-1
clone_size: once
j_call: TRBJ2-5
d_call: .
cdr3_nt: TGCGCCAGCAGCGACCGGTATGAAGAGACCCAGTACTTC
cdr3_aa: CASSDRYEETQYF

v_call: TRBV19
clone_size: .
j_call: TRBJ1-1
d_call: TRBD1
cdr3_nt: TGTGCCAGTAGTATCGACAGGGGAGGAACTGAAGCTTTCTTT
cdr3_aa: CASSIDRGGTEAFF

v_call: TRBV5-6
clone_size: .
j_call: TRBJ2-3
d_call: .
cdr3_nt: TGTGCCAGCAGCTTGTGGGGAGGGGGAGATACGCAGTATTTT
cdr3_aa: CASSLWGGGDTQYF

v_call: TRBV7-9
clone_size: .
j_call: TRBJ1-4
d_call: TRBD1
cdr3_nt: TGTGCCAGCAGCGTCACCGGGACAGGGGACATTGCAAAACTGTTTTTT
cdr3_aa: CASSVTGTGDIAKLFF

v_call: TRBV6-5
clone_size: .
j_call: TRBJ2-5
d_call: TRBD2
cdr3_nt: TGTGCCAGCAGTTACTTCCTAGCGGGGCTCCAAGAGACCCAGTACTTC
cdr3_aa: CASSYFLAGLQETQYF

v_call: TRBV5-1
clone_size: .
j_call: TRBJ1-2
d_call: TRBD1
cdr3_nt: TGCGCCAGCAGCTTGCTCGGGACAGGGGATGGCTACACCTTC
cdr3_aa: CASSLLGTGDGYTF

v_call: TRBV27
clone_size: .
j_call: TRBJ2-1
d_call: TRBD1
cdr3_nt: TGTGCCAGCAGTTTAAGGGGGACAGGGGTGTATGAGCAGTTCTTC
cdr3_aa: CASSLRGTGVYEQFF

v_call: TRBV7-9
clone_size: .
j_call: TRBJ2-1
d_call: .
cdr3_nt: TGTTCTGACAGGAACGACCACAATGAGCAGTTCTTC
cdr3_aa: CSDRNDHNEQFF

v_call: TRBV30
clone_size: .
j_call: TRBJ2-5
d_call: TRBD2
cdr3_nt: TGTGCCTGGAGTGGACTAGCGGGGTGGGAGACCCAGTACTTC
cdr3_aa: CAWSGLAGWETQYF

v_call: TRBV4-1
clone_size: .
j_call: TRBJ1-5
d_call: .
cdr3_nt: TGCGCCAGCGGCGAAAGGGTCCACAATCAGCCCCAGCATTTT
cdr3_aa: CASGERVHNQPQHF

v_call: TRBV29-1
clone_size: .
j_call: TRBJ1-2
d_call: TRBD1
cdr3_nt: TGCAGCGGGGGACGGGACAGAAGCTATGGCTACACCTTC
cdr3_aa: CSGGRDRSYGYTF

v_call: TRBV5-1
clone_size: .
j_call: TRBJ2-1
d_call: TRBD1
cdr3_nt: TGCGCCAGCAGCTTTAGCGGCCGGGACAGGGGCAATGAGCAGTTCTTC
cdr3_aa: CASSFSGRDRGNEQFF

v_call: TRBV27
clone_size: few
j_call: TRBJ1-2
d_call: .
cdr3_nt: TGTGCCAGCAGCCCTGTTGGGGAGGTCATTGTGAGTGGCTACACCTTC
cdr3_aa: CASSPVGEVIVSGYTF

v_call: TRBV13
clone_size: .
j_call: TRBJ1-1
d_call: .
cdr3_nt: TGTGCCAGCAGCTTAGATGGGCCGGGGAACACTGAAGCTTTCTTT
cdr3_aa: CASSLDGPGNTEAFF

v_call: TRBV19
clone_size: .
j_call: TRBJ2-1
d_call: .
cdr3_nt: TGTGCCAGTAGTACAGACTCTTCCTACAATGAGCAGTTCTTC
cdr3_aa: CASSTDSSYNEQFF

v_call: TRBV10-3
clone_size: few
j_call: TRBJ1-5
d_call: .
cdr3_nt: TGTGCCATCAGTGAGAACCATAATCAGCCCCAGCATTTT
cdr3_aa: CAISENHNQPQHF

v_call: TRBV11-1
clone_size: .
j_call: TRBJ2-1
d_call: .
cdr3_nt: TGTGCCAGCAGCTCCATATTACTCGGGCAGGGGAACAATGAGCAGTTCTTC
cdr3_aa: CASSSILLGQGNNEQFF